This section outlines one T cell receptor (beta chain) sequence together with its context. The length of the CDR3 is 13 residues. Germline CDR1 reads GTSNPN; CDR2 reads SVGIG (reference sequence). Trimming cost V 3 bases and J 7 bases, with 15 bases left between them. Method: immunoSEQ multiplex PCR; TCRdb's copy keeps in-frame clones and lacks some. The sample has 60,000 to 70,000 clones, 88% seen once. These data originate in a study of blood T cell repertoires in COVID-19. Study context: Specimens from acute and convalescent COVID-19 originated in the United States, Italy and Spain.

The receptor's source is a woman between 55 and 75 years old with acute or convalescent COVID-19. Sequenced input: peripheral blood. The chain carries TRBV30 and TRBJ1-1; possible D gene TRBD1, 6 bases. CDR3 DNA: TGTGCCTGGAGCAAAATGACAGGCTATGAAGCTTTCTTT. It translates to CAWSKMTGYEAFF.